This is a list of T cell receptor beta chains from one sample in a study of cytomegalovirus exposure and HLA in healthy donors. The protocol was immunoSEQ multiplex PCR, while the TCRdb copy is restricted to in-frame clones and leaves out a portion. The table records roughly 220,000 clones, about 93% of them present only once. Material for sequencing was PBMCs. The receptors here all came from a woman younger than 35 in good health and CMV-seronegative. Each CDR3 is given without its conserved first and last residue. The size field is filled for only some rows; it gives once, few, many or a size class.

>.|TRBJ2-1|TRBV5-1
ASSLVETGLPFTLYNEQF
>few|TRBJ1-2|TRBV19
ASSIGQTYGYT
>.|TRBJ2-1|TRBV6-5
ASSTPAHVSGEQF
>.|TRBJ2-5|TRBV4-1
ASRRQGPQETQY
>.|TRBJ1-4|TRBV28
ASSFRIREKLF
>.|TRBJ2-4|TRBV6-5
ASSPGTPNIQY
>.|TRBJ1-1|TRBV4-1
ASSQVNSWGVQNTEAF
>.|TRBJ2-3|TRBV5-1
ASSGLTGENTQY
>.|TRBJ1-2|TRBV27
ASSQLRQGSVYT
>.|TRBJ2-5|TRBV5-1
ASSHLTSGRAGETQY
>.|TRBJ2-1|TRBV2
ASLTSGIHSSYNEQF
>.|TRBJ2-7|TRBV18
ASSPRGDNKYEQY
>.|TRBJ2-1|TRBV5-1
ASSLGGNEQF
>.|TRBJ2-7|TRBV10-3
AISWESYEQY
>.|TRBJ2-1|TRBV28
ASSLVSGTGNYNEQF
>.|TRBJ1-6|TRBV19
ASSIRGEDNSPLH
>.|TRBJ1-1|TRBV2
ASSGRDRDTEAF
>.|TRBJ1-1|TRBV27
ATRRGARGTEAF